This entry is about one T cell receptor beta chain. CDR1 is DFQATT and CDR2 is SNEGSKA in the germline V gene (reference sequence). The V segment lost 0 bases and the J segment 7 bases; nucleotides outside the gene matches: 6. The CDR3 contains 15 residues. Next came a second PCR, run for about 7 to 12 cycles, which used a sample-barcoded 5' primer along with a J-beta primer mix. MiXCR, run by TCRdb on the 5' RACE reads, gives a single entry per CDR3 protein. The sample yields 1.5 million to 2 million distinct CDR3 sequences, 34% seen once. The record originates from a study of blood T cells in healthy people across ages.

This sequence joins TRBV20-1 and TRBJ1-4; 9 bases align to TRBD1. The receptor comes from a woman aged 25 to 39 in good health. The sequencing input was blood. The CDR3 spells CSARDSGTGSEKLFF. In nucleotides, the CDR3 is TGCAGTGCTAGAGACTCCGGGACAGGGAGTGAAAAACTGTTTTTT.